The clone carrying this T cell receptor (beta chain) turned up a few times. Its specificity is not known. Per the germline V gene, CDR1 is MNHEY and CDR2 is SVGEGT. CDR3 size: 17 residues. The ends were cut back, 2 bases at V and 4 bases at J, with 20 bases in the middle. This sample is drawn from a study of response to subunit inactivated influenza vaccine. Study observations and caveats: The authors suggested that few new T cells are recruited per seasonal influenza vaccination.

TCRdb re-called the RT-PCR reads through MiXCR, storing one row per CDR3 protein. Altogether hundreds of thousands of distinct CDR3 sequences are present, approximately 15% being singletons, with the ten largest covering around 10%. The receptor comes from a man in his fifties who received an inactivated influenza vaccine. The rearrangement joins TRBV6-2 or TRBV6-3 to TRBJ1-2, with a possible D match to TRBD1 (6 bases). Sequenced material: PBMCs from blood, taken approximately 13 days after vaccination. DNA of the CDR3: TGTGCCAGCAGTTACCCGCTCACCCGCGGACAGCTCTATGGCTACACCTTC. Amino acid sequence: CASSYPLTRGQLYGYTF.